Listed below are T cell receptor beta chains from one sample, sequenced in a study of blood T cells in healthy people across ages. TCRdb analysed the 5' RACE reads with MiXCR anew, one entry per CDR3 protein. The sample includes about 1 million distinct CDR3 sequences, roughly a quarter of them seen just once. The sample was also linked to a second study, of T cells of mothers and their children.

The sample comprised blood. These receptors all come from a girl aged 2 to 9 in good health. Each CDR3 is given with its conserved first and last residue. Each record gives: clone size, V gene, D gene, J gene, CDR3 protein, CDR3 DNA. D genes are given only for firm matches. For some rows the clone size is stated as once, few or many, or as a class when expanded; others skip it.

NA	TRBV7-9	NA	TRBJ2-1	CASRPRVERSNEQFF	TGTGCCAGCAGGCCTAGGGTGGAACGGTCGAATGAGCAGTTCTTC
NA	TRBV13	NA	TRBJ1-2	CASSLYENYGYTF	TGTGCCAGCAGTTTATACGAGAATTATGGCTACACCTTC
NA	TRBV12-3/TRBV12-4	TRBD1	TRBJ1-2	CASTPTGGALNYGYTF	TGTGCCAGCACCCCGACAGGGGGGGCTCTTAACTATGGCTACACCTTC
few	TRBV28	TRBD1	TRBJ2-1	CAIENDPGQGYNEQFF	TGTGCCATCGAGAATGATCCGGGACAGGGCTACAATGAGCAGTTCTTC
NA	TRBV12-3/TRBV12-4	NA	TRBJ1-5	CASSSEGYSNQPQHF	TGTGCCAGCAGTTCCGAGGGGTATAGCAATCAGCCCCAGCATTTT
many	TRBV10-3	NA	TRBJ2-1	CAISETNEQFF	TGTGCCATCAGTGAGACTAATGAGCAGTTCTTC
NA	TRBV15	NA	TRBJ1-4	CATSREVTANEKLFF	TGTGCCACCAGCAGAGAAGTGACAGCTAATGAAAAACTGTTTTTT
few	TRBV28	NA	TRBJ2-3	CASSPPKKGVDTDTQYF	TGTGCCAGCAGTCCCCCCAAAAAAGGGGTGGACACAGATACGCAGTATTTT
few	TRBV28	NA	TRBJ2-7	CASGGLLSYEQYF	TGTGCCAGCGGAGGATTACTCTCCTACGAGCAGTACTTC
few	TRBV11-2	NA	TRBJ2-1	CASSLDPDSYNEQFF	TGTGCCAGCAGCTTAGACCCGGACAGCTACAATGAGCAGTTCTTC
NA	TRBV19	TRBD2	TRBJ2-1	CASKAGPIFEQFF	TGTGCCAGTAAAGCGGGGCCGATTTTTGAGCAGTTCTTC
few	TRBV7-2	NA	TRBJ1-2	CASSLDFYGYTF	TGTGCCAGCAGTCTAGATTTTTATGGCTACACCTTC
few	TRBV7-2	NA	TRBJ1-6	CASSFTTGNPNSPLHF	TGTGCCAGCAGCTTTACGACAGGCAATCCTAATTCACCCCTCCACTTT
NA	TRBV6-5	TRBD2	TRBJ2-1	CASSYLLAGAPKPSYNEQFF	TGTGCCAGCAGTTACCTACTAGCGGGGGCTCCAAAACCCTCCTACAATGAGCAGTTCTTC
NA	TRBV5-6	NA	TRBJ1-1	CASSLGGQLWNTEAFF	TGTGCCAGCAGCTTGGGTGGACAGCTTTGGAACACTGAAGCTTTCTTT
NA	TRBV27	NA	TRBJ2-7	CASRGLLSYEQYF	TGTGCCAGCAGGGGGCTACTAAGCTACGAGCAGTACTTC
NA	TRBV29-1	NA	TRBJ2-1	CSPSSPGGDEQFF	TGCAGCCCAAGTTCCCCTGGCGGCGATGAGCAGTTCTTC
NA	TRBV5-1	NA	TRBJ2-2	CASSFRPRTGELFF	TGCGCCAGCAGCTTTCGTCCTAGAACTGGGGAGCTGTTTTTT
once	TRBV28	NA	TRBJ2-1	CASSSPTSTHEQFF	TGTGCCAGCAGTTCCCCGACTAGTACGCATGAGCAGTTCTTC
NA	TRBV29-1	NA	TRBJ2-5	CSVEPRDLQETQYF	TGCAGCGTTGAACCGCGGGACTTACAAGAGACCCAGTACTTC
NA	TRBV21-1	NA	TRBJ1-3	CASSKEGAGAKLAGNTIYF	TGTGCCAGCAGCAAAGAGGGGGCAGGGGCAAAGCTCGCTGGAAACACCATATATTTT
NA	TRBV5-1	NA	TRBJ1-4	CASSLSQGMDEKLFF	TGCGCCAGCAGCCTCTCACAGGGTATGGACGAAAAACTGTTTTTT
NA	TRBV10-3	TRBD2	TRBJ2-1	CAISESFETSGRYEQFF	TGTGCCATCAGTGAGTCGTTTGAGACTAGCGGGAGGTATGAGCAGTTCTTC
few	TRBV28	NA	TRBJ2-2	CASSLYQGGTGELFF	TGTGCCAGCAGTTTATATCAGGGAGGAACCGGGGAGCTGTTTTTT
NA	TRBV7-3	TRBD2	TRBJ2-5	CASSLMAGGLEETQYF	TGTGCCAGCAGCTTAATGGCGGGAGGGCTCGAAGAGACCCAGTACTTC
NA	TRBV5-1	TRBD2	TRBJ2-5	CASSSGLAGAVYQETQYF	TGCGCCAGCAGCTCCGGACTAGCGGGGGCTGTGTACCAAGAGACCCAGTACTTC
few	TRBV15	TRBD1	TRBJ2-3	CATSPRSGTASTDTQYF	TGTGCCACCAGCCCACGTTCAGGGACAGCTAGCACAGATACGCAGTATTTT
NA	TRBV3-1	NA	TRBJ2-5	CASSYGHSQEAQYF	TGTGCCAGCAGCTACGGACACTCACAAGAGGCCCAGTACTTC
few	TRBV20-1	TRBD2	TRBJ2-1	CSAGDHQEREDDEQFF	TGCAGTGCTGGAGATCATCAGGAGCGGGAGGACGATGAGCAGTTCTTC
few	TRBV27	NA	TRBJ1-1	CASSVIGGNTEAFF	TGTGCCAGCAGTGTAATAGGGGGGAACACTGAAGCTTTCTTT
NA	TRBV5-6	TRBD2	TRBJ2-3	CASSLERGGSTDTQYF	TGTGCCAGCAGCTTGGAGCGGGGAGGGAGCACAGATACGCAGTATTTT
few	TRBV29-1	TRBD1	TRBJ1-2	CSADGQEVYGYTF	TGCAGCGCCGATGGACAGGAGGTCTATGGCTACACCTTC
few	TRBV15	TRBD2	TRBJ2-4	CATSSSRGVAGDINIQYF	TGTGCCACCAGCTCCAGCAGAGGAGTAGCGGGAGACATAAACATTCAGTACTTC
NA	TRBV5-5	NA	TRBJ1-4	CASRRDPTRGEKLFF	TGTGCCAGCAGGAGGGATCCGACGAGGGGGGAAAAACTGTTTTTT
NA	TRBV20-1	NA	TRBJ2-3	CSATWTPSDTQYF	TGCAGTGCTACATGGACCCCGTCGGATACGCAGTATTTT
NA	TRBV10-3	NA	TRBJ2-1	CAIGESTGYEQFF	TGTGCCATCGGTGAGTCGACGGGTTATGAGCAGTTCTTC
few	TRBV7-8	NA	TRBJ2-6	CASSLLGSEGANVLTF	TGTGCCAGCAGCTTATTGGGCTCTGAGGGGGCCAACGTCCTGACTTTC
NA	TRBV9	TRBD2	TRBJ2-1	CASSPRGSGSLRSYNEQFF	TGTGCCAGCAGCCCCCGGGGTAGCGGGAGCTTGCGGTCCTACAATGAGCAGTTCTTC
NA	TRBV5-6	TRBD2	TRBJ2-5	CASSSLAGAFQETQYF	TGTGCCAGCAGCTCTCTAGCGGGGGCGTTCCAAGAGACCCAGTACTTC
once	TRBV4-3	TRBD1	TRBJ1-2	CASSENRGPNYGYTF	TGCGCCAGCAGCGAAAACAGGGGCCCGAACTATGGCTACACCTTC
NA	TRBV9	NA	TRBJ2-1	CASSAGTPNEQFF	TGTGCCAGCAGCGCCGGGACGCCAAATGAGCAGTTCTTC
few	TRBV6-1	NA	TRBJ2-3	CASPSDRGPDTQYF	TGTGCCAGCCCCTCGGACAGAGGACCAGATACGCAGTATTTT
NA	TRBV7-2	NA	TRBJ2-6	CASREAGSGANVLTF	TGTGCCAGCAGAGAAGCGGGCTCTGGGGCCAACGTCCTGACTTTC
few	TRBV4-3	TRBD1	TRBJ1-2	CASSQVGTAGANYGYTF	TGCGCCAGCAGCCAAGTCGGGACAGCGGGAGCTAACTATGGCTACACCTTC